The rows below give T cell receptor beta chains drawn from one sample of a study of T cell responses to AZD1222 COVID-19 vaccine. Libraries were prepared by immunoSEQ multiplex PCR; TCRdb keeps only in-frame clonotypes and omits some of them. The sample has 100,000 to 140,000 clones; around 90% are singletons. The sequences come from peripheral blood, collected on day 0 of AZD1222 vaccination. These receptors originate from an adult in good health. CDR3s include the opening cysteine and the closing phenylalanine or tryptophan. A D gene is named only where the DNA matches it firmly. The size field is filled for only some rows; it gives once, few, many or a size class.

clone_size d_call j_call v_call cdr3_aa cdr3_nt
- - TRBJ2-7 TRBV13 CASSPRPYEQYF TGTGCCAGCAGCCCACGCCCTTACGAGCAGTACTTC
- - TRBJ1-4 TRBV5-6 CASSSTTAVGEKLFF TGTGCCAGCAGCTCTACCACGGCCGTCGGTGAAAAACTGTTTTTT
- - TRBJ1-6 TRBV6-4 CASRPSSDNSPLHF TGTGCCAGCAGACCTTCTTCTGATAATTCACCCCTCCACTTT
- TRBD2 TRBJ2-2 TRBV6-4 CASSSAGENTGELFF TGTGCCAGTTCCTCAGCGGGAGAGAACACCGGGGAGCTGTTTTTT
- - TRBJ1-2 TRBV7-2 CASSQDQYGYTF TGTGCCAGCAGCCAAGACCAATATGGCTACACCTTC
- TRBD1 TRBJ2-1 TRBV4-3 CASSQEGQGSYNEQFF TGCGCCAGCAGCCAAGAAGGACAGGGCTCCTACAATGAGCAGTTCTTC
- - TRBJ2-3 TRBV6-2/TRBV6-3 CASSYMDLTDTQYF TGTGCCAGCAGTTACATGGACCTCACAGATACGCAGTATTTT
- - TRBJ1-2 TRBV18 CASSPNAVEMSGYTF TGTGCCAGCTCACCGAATGCAGTTGAGATGAGTGGCTACACCTTC
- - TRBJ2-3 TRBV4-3 CASSQDRTSTDTQYF TGCGCCAGCAGCCAAGACAGAACTAGCACAGATACGCAGTATTTT
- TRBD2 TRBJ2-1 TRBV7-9 CASSLEWGSSGGPNEQFF TGTGCCAGCAGCTTAGAGTGGGGCTCTAGCGGGGGGCCGAATGAGCAGTTCTTC
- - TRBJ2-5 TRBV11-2 CASSFSRREETQYF TGTGCCAGCAGCTTTAGTAGGCGGGAAGAGACCCAGTACTTC
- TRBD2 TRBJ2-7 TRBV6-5 CASREREGNTYEQYF TGTGCCAGCCGGGAGCGGGAGGGCAACACCTACGAGCAGTACTTC
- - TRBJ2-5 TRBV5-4 CASSWDTKETQYF TGTGCCAGCAGCTGGGACACTAAAGAGACCCAGTACTTC
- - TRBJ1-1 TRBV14 CASSHPQGGAEAFF TGTGCCAGCAGCCACCCCCAAGGGGGGGCTGAAGCTTTCTTT
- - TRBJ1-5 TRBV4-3 CASSQDFTGFRQPQHF TGCGCCAGCAGCCAAGATTTTACAGGGTTCCGTCAGCCCCAGCATTTT
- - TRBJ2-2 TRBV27 CASSLWLGTDTGELFF TGTGCCAGCAGTTTATGGCTGGGGACGGACACCGGGGAGCTGTTTTTT
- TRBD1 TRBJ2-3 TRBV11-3 CASSFGQGRTDTQYF TGTGCCAGCAGCTTTGGACAGGGCCGCACAGATACGCAGTATTTT
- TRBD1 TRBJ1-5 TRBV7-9 CASSPGTGWQPQHF TGTGCCAGCAGCCCCGGGACAGGGTGGCAGCCCCAGCATTTT
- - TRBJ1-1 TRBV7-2 CASSLDTEAFF TGTGCCAGCAGCTTAGACACTGAAGCTTTCTTT
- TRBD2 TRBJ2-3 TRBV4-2 CASSQGSVGTSGVGSYGTDTQYF TGTGCCAGCAGCCAAGGGTCGGTGGGGACTAGCGGGGTGGGGTCCTACGGCACAGATACGCAGTATTTT
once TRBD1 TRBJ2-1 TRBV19 CASSIVGTGDEQFF TGTGCCAGTAGTATAGTCGGGACAGGGGATGAGCAGTTCTTC
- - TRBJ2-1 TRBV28 CASSSSVSNEQFF TGTGCCAGCAGCTCCTCTGTTTCCAATGAGCAGTTCTTC
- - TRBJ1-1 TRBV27 CASTERDVWKAFF TGTGCCAGCACCGAGAGGGACGTTTGGAAAGCTTTCTTT
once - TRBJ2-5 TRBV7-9 CASSSRGSGQYF TGTGCCAGCAGCTCCCGGGGAAGTGGCCAGTACTTC
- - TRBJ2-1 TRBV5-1 CASSLGQGNNEQFF TGCGCCAGCAGCTTAGGCCAGGGGAACAATGAGCAGTTCTTC
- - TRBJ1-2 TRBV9 CASSVGLGSEANYGYTF TGTGCCAGCAGCGTAGGACTCGGAAGCGAAGCTAACTATGGCTACACCTTC
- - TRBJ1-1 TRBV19 CASSEGRRNTEAFF TGTGCCAGTAGTGAGGGACGGAGGAACACTGAAGCTTTCTTT
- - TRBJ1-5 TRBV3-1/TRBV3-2 CASSLGTGNSNQPQHF TGTGCCAGCAGCCTTGGGACCGGCAATAGCAATCAGCCCCAGCATTTT
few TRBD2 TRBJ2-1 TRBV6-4 CASSTLAAENTHTNEQFF TGTGCCAGCAGTACCCTAGCGGCAGAGAACACACACACAAATGAGCAGTTCTTC
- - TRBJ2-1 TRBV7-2 CASSLRSQVSYNEQFF TGTGCCAGCAGCTTACGGTCACAGGTCTCCTACAATGAGCAGTTCTTC
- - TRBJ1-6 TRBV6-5 CASSLGPYNSPLHF TGTGCCAGCAGCCTAGGGCCCTATAATTCACCCCTCCACTTT
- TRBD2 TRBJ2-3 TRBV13 CASSPESGGISTDTQYF TGTGCCAGCAGCCCAGAAAGCGGGGGGATCAGCACAGATACGCAGTATTTT
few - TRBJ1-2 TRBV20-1 CSASEAYGYTF TGCAGTGCGTCAGAAGCCTATGGCTACACCTTC
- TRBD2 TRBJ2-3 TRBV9 CASSVLAGFTDTQYF TGTGCCAGCAGCGTCCTAGCGGGGTTCACAGATACGCAGTATTTT
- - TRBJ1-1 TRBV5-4 CASSLLNTEAFF TGTGCCAGCAGCCTATTGAACACTGAAGCTTTCTTT
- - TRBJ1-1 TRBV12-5 CASRGRGAPTEAFF TGTGCTAGTCGGGGCCGGGGGGCCCCCACTGAAGCTTTCTTT
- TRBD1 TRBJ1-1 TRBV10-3 CAISESQGAGTEAFF TGTGCCATCAGTGAGTCCCAGGGGGCGGGCACTGAAGCTTTCTTT
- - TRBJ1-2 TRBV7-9 CASSVDSFNYGYTF TGTGCCAGCAGCGTCGACAGCTTTAACTATGGCTACACCTTC
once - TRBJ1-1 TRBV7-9 CASSRGQGAITEAFF TGTGCCAGCAGCCGGGGGCAGGGCGCGATCACTGAAGCTTTCTTT
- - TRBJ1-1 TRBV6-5 CASRRLGTLNTEAFF TGTGCCAGCAGAAGATTAGGCACTTTGAACACTGAAGCTTTCTTT
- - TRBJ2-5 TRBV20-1 CSASSQETQYF TGCAGTGCTAGTTCGCAAGAGACCCAGTACTTC
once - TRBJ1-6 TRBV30 CAWRDPTSNYNSPLHF TGTGCCTGGAGGGATCCCACATCAAACTATAATTCACCCCTCCACTTT
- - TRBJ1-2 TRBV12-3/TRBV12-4 CASRQGGYGYTF TGTGCCAGCAGACAGGGAGGCTATGGCTACACCTTC
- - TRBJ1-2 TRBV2 CASKYSTFYGYTF TGTGCCAGCAAGTACTCCACTTTCTATGGCTACACCTTC
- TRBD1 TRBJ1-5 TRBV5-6 CASSSQYGTGSNQPQHF TGTGCCAGCAGCTCCCAATACGGGACAGGCTCGAATCAGCCCCAGCATTTT
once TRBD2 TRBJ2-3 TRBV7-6 CASSLGPAGGTDTQYF TGTGCCAGCAGCTTAGGTCCAGCGGGGGGCACAGATACGCAGTATTTT
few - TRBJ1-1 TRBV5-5 CASSRVAGNTEAFF TGTGCCAGCAGCCGGGTCGCTGGGAACACTGAAGCTTTCTTT
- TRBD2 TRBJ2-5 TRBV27 CASRLAGPRETQYF TGTGCCAGTCGGCTAGCGGGGCCCAGAGAGACCCAGTACTTC
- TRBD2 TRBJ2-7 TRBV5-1 CASSLGSGGALYF TGCGCCAGCAGCTTGGGGTCGGGAGGAGCTTTGTACTTC
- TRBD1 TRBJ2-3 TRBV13 CASSPRDRGFTDTQYF TGTGCCAGCAGCCCCCGGGACAGGGGATTCACAGATACGCAGTATTTT
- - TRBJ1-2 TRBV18 CASSPTLQGDTNYGYTF TGTGCCAGCTCACCAACTCTACAGGGCGATACTAACTATGGCTACACCTTC
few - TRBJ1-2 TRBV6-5 CASSYSGDPYGYTF TGTGCCAGCAGTTACTCGGGGGATCCCTATGGCTACACCTTC
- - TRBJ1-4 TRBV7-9 CASSFIGGAGKLFF TGTGCCAGCAGCTTCATTGGGGGGGCTGGGAAACTGTTTTTT
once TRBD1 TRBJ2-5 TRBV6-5 CASRQQGAPQETQYF TGTGCCAGCAGACAACAGGGGGCTCCGCAAGAGACCCAGTACTTC
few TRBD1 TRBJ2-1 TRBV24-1 CATSPTGGIYNEQFF TGTGCCACCAGCCCGACAGGGGGAATCTACAATGAGCAGTTCTTC